These 13 T cell receptor beta chains were all obtained from the same sample, sequenced in a study of identical twins. TCRdb analysed the 5' RACE reads with MiXCR anew, one entry per CDR3 protein. Seen here are roughly 690,000 distinct CDR3 sequences, 5.5% to 6.5% observed once, and the top ten hold around 2%. The specimen sequenced was naive T cells sorted from blood. The receptors derive from a man aged 18 to 30 in good health.

This clonotype was seen a few times. The genes are TRBV7-9 and TRBJ2-7; 12 bases are shared with TRBD2. The V gene's germline CDR1 is SEHNR and CDR2 FQNEAQ (reference sequence). The CDR3 runs to 16 residues. With V trimmed by 3 bases and J by 6 bases, 9 bases remained unmatched. CDR3 in DNA: TGTGCCAGCAGCTTGCTAGCGGGAGGGCCAACGGGCGAGCAGTACTTC. It is translated as CASSLLAGGPTGEQYF.

This clonotype was seen a few times. The rearrangement links TRBV6-5 to TRBJ2-3; D is perhaps TRBD2 (5 bases). CDR1 MNHEY and CDR2 SVGAGI come from the germline V gene. This CDR3 spans 15 amino acids. V shed 4 bases and J shed 0 bases, with 11 bases lying between them. The CDR3 sequence is CASSSSWTSTDTQYF. CDR3 bases: TGTGCCAGCAGTTCCTCATGGACTAGCACAGATACGCAGTATTTT.

This clonotype occurred a few times. The V call is TRBV7-9, the J call TRBJ1-5, with unresolved D. The CDR3 totals 14 residues. The germline V gene has CDR1 SEHNR and CDR2 FQNEAQ (reference sequence). V was cut by 4 bases and J by 9 bases, with 16 bases left in between. DNA for the CDR3: TGTGCCAGCAGCTCCACTTCGGAAAACATGCCCCAGCATTTT. Protein: CASSSTSENMPQHF.

The chain joins TRBV3-1 to TRBJ1-6; D is perhaps TRBD1 (5 bases). From germline, CDR1 is LGHDT and CDR2 YNNKEL (reference sequence). The ends were cut back, 1 base at V and 10 bases at J, with 14 bases in the middle. CDR3 size: 15 residues. CDR3 in DNA: TGTGCCAGCAGCCAAGGGGGGACCTGGGACTCACCCCTCCACTTT. Protein sequence: CASSQGGTWDSPLHF.

This clonotype appeared many times. The chain couples TRBV20-1 to TRBJ2-5, with D hard to call. CDR1 and CDR2 (germline): DFQATT, SNEGSKA (reference sequence). CDR3 length equals 11 residues. V shed 1 base and J shed 4 bases, with 4 bases lying between them. The CDR3 region is CSARARETQYF. CDR3 DNA sequence: TGCAGTGCTAGAGCCCGAGAGACCCAGTACTTC.

This clonotype was detected only a few times. V is TRBV5-1 and J is TRBJ2-6; 12 positions match TRBD2. The CDR3 loop spans 20 amino acids. The V gene's germline CDR1 is SGHRS and CDR2 YFSETQ. V lost 3 bases, J lost 2 bases, and 12 bases stayed unmatched. The CDR3 reads CASSSGLAGTKDTGANVLTF. In DNA form, the CDR3 reads TGCGCCAGCAGCTCAGGACTAGCGGGAACTAAGGATACTGGGGCCAACGTCCTGACTTTC.

This rearrangement joins TRBV7-2 to TRBJ2-7; D gene ambiguous. The CDR3 contains 12 residues. CDR1 is SGHTA and CDR2 is FQGNSA in the germline V gene. Trimming took off 2 bases at V and 2 bases at J, with 4 bases between the two ends. This chain's CDR3 is CASSLIAYEQYF. The CDR3 DNA reads TGTGCCAGCAGCTTAATAGCCTACGAGCAGTACTTC.

This clonotype occurred many times. The chain uses TRBV5-1 and TRBJ2-7, with D hard to call. The CDR3 spans 13 residues. V shed 0 bases and J shed 4 bases, with 8 bases lying between them. Germline assignment: CDR1 SGHRS and CDR2 YFSETQ. The CDR3 reads CASSLGAGYEQYV. The CDR3 DNA reads TGCGCCAGCAGCTTGGGCGCCGGATACGAGCAGTACGTC.

The chain recombines TRBV27 with TRBJ2-2; D ambiguous. With 2 bases removed from V and 9 bases from J, the gap between germline ends came to 7 bases. The CDR3 is 12 amino acids. Germline CDR1 MNHEY, CDR2 SMNVEV (reference sequence). The DNA of the CDR3 is TGTGCCAGCAGTTTAAATGGCCGGGAGCTGTTTTTT. Translated, it gives CASSLNGRELFF.

This clonotype was detected only a few times. DNA of the CDR3: TGTGCCAGCAGTTACTCTCAGGACAGGGGGCGAGATACGCAGTATTTT. Translating it yields CASSYSQDRGRDTQYF. J is TRBJ2-3 and V is TRBV6-5; 11 bases match TRBD1. The germline CDR1 and CDR2 sequences are MNHEY and SVGAGI. V lost 0 bases to trimming and J lost 5 bases; unmatched junction nucleotides: 4. The CDR3 contains 16 residues.

V is TRBV7-9 and J is TRBJ1-6; 8 nucleotides align to TRBD1. V was pared by 3 bases and J by 10 bases, with 5 bases of the junction left unmatched. There are 14 residues in the CDR3. The germline V gene has CDR1 SEHNR and CDR2 FQNEAQ (reference sequence). The CDR3 DNA is TGTGCCAGCAGCTTCAGGGGGCTTTCGTCACCCCTCCACTTT. Residues: CASSFRGLSSPLHF.

This clonotype was found many times. The CDR3 DNA reads TGTGCCAGCAGCTTATGGCTAGCCAAAAACATTCAGTACTTC. It codes for CASSLWLAKNIQYF. V usage is TRBV5-6 and J usage is TRBJ2-4; D not resolved. Germline loops: CDR1 SGHDT, CDR2 YYEEEE. The CDR3 has 14 residues. V dropped 2 bases and J dropped 0 bases, with 6 bases sitting between them.

This clonotype was found a few times. The CDR3 nucleotides read TGTGCCAGCAGCACAGGATCATCGACAGGGCGGGAGCAGTACTTC. As protein: CASSTGSSTGREQYF. The J gene is TRBJ2-7, the V gene TRBV7-8; the match to TRBD1 covers 7 bases. The CDR3 covers 15 residues. Germline V gene data show CDR1 as SGHVS and CDR2 as FQNEAQ. V was pared by 5 bases and J by 7 bases, with 14 bases of the junction left unmatched. The full variable domain, its missing parts supplied by reference TRBV7-8 and TRBJ2-7, is GAGVSQSPRYKVAKRGQDVALRCDPISGHVSLFWYQQALGQGPEFLTYFQNEAQLDKSGLPSDRFFAERPEGSVSTLKIQRTQQEDSAVYLCASSTGSSTGREQYFGPGTRLTVT.